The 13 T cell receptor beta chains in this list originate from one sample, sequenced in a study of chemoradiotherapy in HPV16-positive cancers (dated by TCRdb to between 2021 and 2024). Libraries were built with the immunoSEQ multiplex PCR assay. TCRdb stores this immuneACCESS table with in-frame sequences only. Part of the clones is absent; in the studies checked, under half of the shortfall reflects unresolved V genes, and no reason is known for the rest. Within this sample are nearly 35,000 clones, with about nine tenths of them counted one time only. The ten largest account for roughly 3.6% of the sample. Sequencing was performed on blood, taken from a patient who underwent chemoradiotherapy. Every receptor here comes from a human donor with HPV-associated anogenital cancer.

The CDR3 nucleotides read TGTGCCAGCTCCCACCCCGGGGCCGAGCAGTACTTC. Encoded protein: CASSHPGAEQYF. J is TRBJ2-7 and V is TRBV18, with D perhaps matching TRBD1 or TRBD2 (5 bases each). CDR1 and CDR2 (germline): KGHSH, LQKENI. The CDR3 consists of 12 residues. V lost 6 bases and J 6 bases, leaving 12 bases between the germline ends.

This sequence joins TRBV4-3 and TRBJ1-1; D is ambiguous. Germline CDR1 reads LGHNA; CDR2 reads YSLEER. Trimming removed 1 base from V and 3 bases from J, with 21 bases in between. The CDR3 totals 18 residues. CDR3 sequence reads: CASSQAAFAGSVDTEAFF. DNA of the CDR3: TGCGCCAGCAGCCAAGCGGCGTTCGCGGGGTCCGTTGACACTGAAGCTTTCTTT.

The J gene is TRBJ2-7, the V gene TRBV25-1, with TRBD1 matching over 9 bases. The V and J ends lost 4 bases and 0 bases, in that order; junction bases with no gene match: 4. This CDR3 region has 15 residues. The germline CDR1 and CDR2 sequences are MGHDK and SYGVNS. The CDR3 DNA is TGTGCCAGCAGTGGAGGACAGGGGATCTCCTACGAGCAGTACTTC. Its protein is CASSGGQGISYEQYF.

The CDR3 here is CASSQPNGQGCKATTF. In DNA, the CDR3 is TGCGCCAGCAGTCAACCGAATGGACAGGGATGTAAGGCTACCACCTTC. This chain joins TRBV23-1 and TRBJ1-2; 8 bases fit TRBD1. TRBV23-1 is an ORF for which the function is uncertain. Trimming removed 2 bases from V and 13 bases from J; junction bases left unmatched: 18. The CDR3 has 16 amino acids.

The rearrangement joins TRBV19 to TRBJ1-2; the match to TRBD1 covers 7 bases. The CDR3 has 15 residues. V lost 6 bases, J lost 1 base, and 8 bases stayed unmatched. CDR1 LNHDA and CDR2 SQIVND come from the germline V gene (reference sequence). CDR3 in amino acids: CASSMTGNLNYGYTF. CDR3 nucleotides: TGTGCCAGTAGCATGACAGGGAACCTTAACTATGGCTACACCTTC.

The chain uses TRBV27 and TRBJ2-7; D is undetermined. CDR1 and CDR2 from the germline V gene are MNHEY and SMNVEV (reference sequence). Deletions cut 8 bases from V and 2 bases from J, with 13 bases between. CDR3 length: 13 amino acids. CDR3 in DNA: TGTGCCAGCCCCTTTGCTGGGGCCTACGAGCAGTACTTC. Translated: CASPFAGAYEQYF.

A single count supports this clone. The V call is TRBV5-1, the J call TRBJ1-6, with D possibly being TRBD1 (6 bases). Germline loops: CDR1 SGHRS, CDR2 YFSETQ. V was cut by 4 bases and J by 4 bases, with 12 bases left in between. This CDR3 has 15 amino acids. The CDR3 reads CASSLGAGYNSPLHF. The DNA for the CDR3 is TGCGCCAGCAGCCTGGGGGCAGGGTATAATTCACCCCTCCACTTT.

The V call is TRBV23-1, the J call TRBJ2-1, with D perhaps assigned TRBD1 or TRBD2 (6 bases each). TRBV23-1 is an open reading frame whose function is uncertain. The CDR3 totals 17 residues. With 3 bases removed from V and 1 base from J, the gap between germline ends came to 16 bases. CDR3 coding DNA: TGCGCCAGCAGTCAGAAGAGGGGGGCCGGATCCTACAATGAGCAGTTCTTC. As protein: CASSQKRGAGSYNEQFF.

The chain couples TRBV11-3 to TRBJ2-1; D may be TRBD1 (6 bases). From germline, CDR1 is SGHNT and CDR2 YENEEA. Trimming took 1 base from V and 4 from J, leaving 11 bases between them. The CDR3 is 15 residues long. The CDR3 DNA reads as TGTGCCAGCAGCTTAGGGGGGCATATTTACAATGAGCAGTTCTTC. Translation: CASSLGGHIYNEQFF.

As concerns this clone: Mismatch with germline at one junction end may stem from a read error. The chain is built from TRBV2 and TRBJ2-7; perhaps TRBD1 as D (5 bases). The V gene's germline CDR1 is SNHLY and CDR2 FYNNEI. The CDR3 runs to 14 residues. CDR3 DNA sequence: TGTGCCAGCAGTGCCTCGGGCAGGGTGGTCTATCAGGACTTC. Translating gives CASSASGRVVYQDF.

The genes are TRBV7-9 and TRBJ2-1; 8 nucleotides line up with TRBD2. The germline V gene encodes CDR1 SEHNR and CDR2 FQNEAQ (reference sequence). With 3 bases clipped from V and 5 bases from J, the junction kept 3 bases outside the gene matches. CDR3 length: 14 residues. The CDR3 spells CASSFGGGDNEQFF. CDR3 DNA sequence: TGTGCCAGCAGCTTCGGGGGGGGAGACAATGAGCAGTTCTTC.

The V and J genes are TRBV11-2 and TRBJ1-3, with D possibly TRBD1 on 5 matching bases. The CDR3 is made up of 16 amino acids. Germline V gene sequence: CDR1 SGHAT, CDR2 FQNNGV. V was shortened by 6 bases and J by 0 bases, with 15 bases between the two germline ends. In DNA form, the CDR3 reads TGTGCCAGCAGGATCCCGGGGAGGGGCTCTGGAAACACCATATATTTT. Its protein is CASRIPGRGSGNTIYF.

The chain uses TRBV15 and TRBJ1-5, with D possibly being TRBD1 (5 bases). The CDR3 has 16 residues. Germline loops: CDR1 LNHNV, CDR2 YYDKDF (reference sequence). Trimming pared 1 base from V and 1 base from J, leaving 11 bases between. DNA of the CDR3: TGTGCCACCAGCAGAGGGGCCGGGGGGAGCAATCAGCCCCAGCATTTT. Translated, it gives CATSRGAGGSNQPQHF.